This T cell receptor (beta chain) was sequenced for a study of blood T cells in healthy people across ages. This clonotype has only a few counts. Its specificity is not known. Findings and caveats of the study: Naive and antigen-experienced cells could not be conclusively compared, given unsorted PBMCs.

After removal of 4 bases from V and 8 bases from J, the junction contained 12 bases not matched to a gene. Germline CDR1 and CDR2: SGHVS and FQNEAQ. This CDR3 is built from 16 residues. Using a J-beta primer mix together with a sample-barcoded 5' primer, a second PCR was run for about 6 to 12 cycles. TCRdb fed the 5' RACE reads into MiXCR, producing one record per CDR3 protein. The sample includes approximately 800,000 distinct CDR3 sequences, 20% to 30% of them seen just once. The individuals who served as donors were healthy Caucasians living in Russia, aged roughly 6 to 95. The same data also went into a second study, on T cells of mothers and their children. As reported in that work: M1S, a second-PCR primer, added sample barcodes and 2-4 random nucleotides.

V is TRBV7-8 and J is TRBJ2-3; 10 nucleotides line up with TRBD2. The sequenced material came from blood. The source is a boy aged 5-17 years in good health. The CDR3 DNA reads as TGTGCCAGCAGCTCAACAAGCGGGGGGGCGGGTCGTACGCAGTATTTT. Residues: CASSSTSGGAGRTQYF.